This entry concerns a single T cell receptor beta chain. How the authors handled the data: The authors estimated nucleated cell counts from reference gene primer amplification. TCRdb keeps only in-frame clones here, not all; method: immunoSEQ multiplex PCR. Clonal size and the V and J genes are those of that table, whereas D and trimming came from the DNA. Of 120,000 to 150,000 clones in the sample, roughly 89% are singletons; the top ten hold 4.5% to 6%. These data originate in a study of blood T cell repertoires in COVID-19. V lost 3 bases to trimming and J lost 2 bases, with 11 bases between them. Germline loops: CDR1 LNHDA, CDR2 SQIVND (reference sequence). The CDR3 loop spans 15 amino acids. This study enrolled people aged roughly 18 to 89 from around 25 US geographic areas.

The gene calls are TRBV19 and TRBJ1-5; D gene ambiguous. The clonotype originates from a woman aged 50 to 65 who had been exposed to COVID-19. Sequencing was done on a sample of PBMCs or T cells enriched from blood (not recorded which). Here the CDR3 DNA reads TGTGCCAGTAGTATGCCGGCAGGCGGCAATCAGCCCCAGCATTTT. Residues: CASSMPAGGNQPQHF.